A single sample is the source of the 22 T cell receptor beta chains below, sequenced in a study of cytomegalovirus exposure and HLA in healthy donors. The PCR contained 60 Vbeta and 13 Jbeta primers. Data came from immunoSEQ multiplex PCR; TCRdb stores just in-frame clones and leaves some out. The sample gives approximately 140,000 clones, 75% to 85% of which show up once; roughly 4% is in the top ten. Material: PBMCs. The source is a woman between 35 and 50 years old in good health and CMV-seronegative.

CDR3 sequence: CASSGDRGLNTQYF. The CDR3 bases are TGTGCCAGCAGCGGAGACAGGGGGCTAAATACGCAGTATTTT. The rearrangement links TRBV5-6 to TRBJ2-3, with 10 nucleotides matching TRBD1. The CDR3 runs to 14 residues. The germline gives CDR1 SGHDT, CDR2 YYEEEE. The junction had 6 bases not matched to a gene; V was cut back by 4 bases and J by 7 bases.

In this sample, this clone turned up a few times. This chain joins TRBV19 and TRBJ2-7; 7 bases are a match to TRBD1. The junction had 11 bases not matched to a gene; V was cut back by 6 bases and J by 3 bases. This CDR3 region has 15 residues. Germline V gene sequence: CDR1 LNHDA, CDR2 SQIVND (reference sequence). The CDR3 DNA is TGTGCCAGTAGCGGACAGGTAATGGACGTCTACGAGCAGTACTTC. Encoded protein: CASSGQVMDVYEQYF.

The chain combines TRBV6-5 with TRBJ1-2; 8 nucleotides line up with TRBD1. Losses at the gene ends were 4 bases for V and 7 bases for J; bases not matched to a gene: 5. The CDR3 is made up of 13 amino acids. Germline-derived CDR1 and CDR2 are MNHEY and SVGAGI. The CDR3 reads CASSFPGQAGYTF. In DNA, the CDR3 is TGTGCCAGCAGTTTTCCGGGACAGGCTGGCTACACCTTC.

About this clone: Germline and junction disagree at one end, which may indicate a read error. V gene TRBV6-5 combines with J gene TRBJ1-6, with a tentative D call TRBD1 (5 bases). The germline V gene has CDR1 MNHEY and CDR2 SVGAGI. The CDR3 runs 14 residues. Written as DNA, the CDR3 is TGTGCCAGCAGTTTTAGGGACTATAATTCACCCCTCCACTTC. Its translation is CASSFRDYNSPLHF.

CDR3 protein: CASSSRGVQPQHF. CDR3 nucleotide sequence: TGTGCCAGCAGTTCCAGGGGCGTGCAGCCCCAGCATTTT. J is TRBJ1-5 and V is TRBV28; weak D call: TRBD1 (6 bases). Germline values: CDR1 MDHEN, CDR2 SYDVKM. The V end lost 4 bases, the J end lost 7 bases, and 11 bases lay between the germline ends. This CDR3 is 13 amino acids long.

This clone was observed once. The chain has TRBV11-2 and TRBJ2-7; maybe TRBD2 (6 bases). There are 14 residues in the CDR3. V was clipped by 7 bases and J by 1 base, with 14 bases between them. Germline-derived CDR1 and CDR2 are SGHAT and FQNNGV. Here the CDR3 reads CASTPGGASYEQYF. The CDR3 DNA is TGTGCCAGCACCCCCGGCGGGGCTTCCTACGAGCAGTACTTC.

The chain combines TRBV5-1 with TRBJ1-1, with D perhaps matching TRBD1 (6 bases). The CDR3 sequence is 13 residues long. From germline, CDR1 is SGHRS and CDR2 YFSETQ. Deletions cut 4 bases from V and 3 bases from J, with 10 bases between. CDR3 nucleotide sequence: TGCGCCAGCAGCGCGGACAGTTACACTGAAGCTTTCTTT. It is translated as CASSADSYTEAFF.

In this sample, this clone turned up once. Germline is not matched at one junction end, which may reflect a read error. This rearrangement joins TRBV7-9 to TRBJ2-5, with D possibly being TRBD2 (6 bases). The CDR3 is made up of 15 amino acids. The V gene's germline CDR1 is SEHNR and CDR2 FQNEAQ (reference sequence). CDR3 loop: CSSFGGLLDSETQYF. Here the CDR3 DNA reads TGTTCCAGTTTTGGAGGGCTTCTTGATTCAGAGACCCAGTACTTC.

The genes are TRBV18 and TRBJ1-2, with D maybe TRBD1 (6 bases). Trimming pared 3 bases from V and 0 bases from J, leaving 11 bases between. The CDR3 length is 15 residues. In germline, CDR1 is KGHSH, CDR2 LQKENI. The CDR3 DNA reads TGTGCCAGCTCACCCCCAGGGGAAACTAACTATGGCTACACCTTC. Its translation is CASSPPGETNYGYTF. Complete variable domain (other parts from reference TRBV18 and TRBJ1-2): NAGVMQNPRHLVRRRGQEARLRCSPMKGHSHVYWYRQLPEEGLKFMVYLQKENIIDESGMPKERFSAEFPKEGPSILRIQQVVRGDSAAYFCASSPPGETNYGYTFGSGTRLTVV.

V usage is TRBV7-3 and J usage is TRBJ1-6; TRBD1 is a possible D gene (5 bases). The V gene lost 1 base and the J gene lost 7 bases, with 14 bases spanning the gap. Germline V gives CDR1 SGHTA, CDR2 FQGTGA. The CDR3 covers 16 residues. The CDR3 sequence is CASSLMGQATNSPLHF. CDR3 coding DNA: TGTGCCAGCAGCTTAATGGGGCAGGCGACGAATTCACCCCTCCACTTT. Full variable domain (remainder filled in from reference TRBV7-3 and TRBJ1-6): GAGVSQTPSNKVTEKGKYVELRCDPISGHTALYWYRQSLGQGPEFLIYFQGTGAADDSGLPNDRFFAVRPEGSVSTLKIQRTERGDSAVYLCASSLMGQATNSPLHFGNGTRLTVT.

The gene calls are TRBV5-1 and TRBJ1-1; unclear D gene. Trimming took 4 bases from V and 8 from J, leaving 6 bases between them. Germline V gives CDR1 SGHRS, CDR2 YFSETQ. This CDR3 spans 10 amino acids. CDR3 DNA: TGCGCCAGCAGCCCCCGGGAAGCTTTCTTT. Amino acids: CASSPREAFF.

This chain uses TRBV5-6 with TRBJ2-1; 9 bases match TRBD1. V was pared by 0 bases and J by 5 bases, with 3 bases of the junction left unmatched. Germline V gene data show CDR1 as SGHDT and CDR2 as YYEEEE. The CDR3 consists of 15 residues. The CDR3 DNA sequence: TGTGCCAGCAGCTTGGTAAGGGACAGGGACAATGAGCAGTTCTTC. Translated, it gives CASSLVRDRDNEQFF.

The chain has TRBV7-2 and TRBJ2-3; TRBD1 aligns across 10 bases. The CDR3 spans 16 residues. The ends lost 4 bases at V and 4 bases at J; junction bases unmatched: 8. CDR1 and CDR2 from the germline V gene are SGHTA and FQGNSA. The CDR3 here is CASSSPGTGVSDTQYF. The DNA for the CDR3 is TGTGCCAGCAGCTCCCCCGGGACAGGGGTGTCAGATACGCAGTATTTT. The variable domain in full, with the rest retrieved from reference TRBV7-2 and TRBJ2-3, is GAGVSQSPSNKVTEKGKDVELRCDPISGHTALYWYRQSLGQGLEFLIYFQGNSAPDKSGLPSDRFSAERTGGSVSTLTIQRTQQEDSAVYLCASSSPGTGVSDTQYFGPGTRLTVL.

CDR3 in amino acids: CASSGAGTSRTEQFF. The CDR3 DNA reads as TGTGCCAGCAGCGGAGCCGGGACTAGCCGTACTGAGCAGTTCTTC. The V call is TRBV9, the J call TRBJ2-1, with TRBD2 matching 9 bases. J gave up 9 bases and V 3 bases, and 10 bases lay outside the gene matches. Germline CDR1 SGDLS, CDR2 YYNGEE. This CDR3 has 15 amino acids. Full variable domain (remainder filled in from reference TRBV9 and TRBJ2-1): DSGVTQTPKHLITATGQRVTLRCSPRSGDLSVYWYQQSLDQGLQFLIQYYNGEERAKGNILERFSAQQFPDLHSELNLSSLELGDSALYFCASSGAGTSRTEQFFGPGTRLTVL.

The rearrangement uses TRBV5-1 and TRBJ2-5; 8 nucleotides match TRBD2. CDR3 length equals 15 residues. Germline V lookup: CDR1 SGHRS, CDR2 YFSETQ. With V trimmed by 3 bases and J by 7 bases, 11 bases remained unmatched. CDR3: CASSSSGPGVGTQYF. The CDR3 DNA follows: TGCGCCAGCAGCTCTAGCGGGCCCGGCGTAGGGACCCAGTACTTC.

About this clone: One junction end disagrees with the germline gene, perhaps due to a read error. The chain employs TRBV7-7 and TRBJ2-1; D unclear. This CDR3 contains 13 residues. Germline V lookup: CDR1 SSHAT, CDR2 FNYEAQ (reference sequence). DNA for the CDR3: TGTGCTAGCAGCCCGGCGGCTACAAATGAGCAGTTCTTC. Its translation is CASSPAATNEQFF.

The J gene is TRBJ2-1, the V gene TRBV29-1, with 7 bases matching TRBD2. Germline CDR1 reads SQVTM; CDR2 reads ANQGSEA. The CDR3 covers 12 residues. V shed 3 bases, J shed 6 bases, and the junction held 2 bases outside the gene matches. The CDR3 nucleotides are TGCAGCGTTGAGACTAGCCCCAATGAGCAGTTCTTC. This sequence encodes CSVETSPNEQFF.

The V gene is TRBV9, the J gene TRBJ2-3, with 7 bases matching TRBD1. Germline V gives CDR1 SGDLS, CDR2 YYNGEE. CDR3 size: 16 residues. V shed 3 bases and J 1 base; nucleotides not matched to a gene: 8. Here the CDR3 DNA reads TGTGCCAGCAGCGGTGGATCGGGACAGCGCACAGATACGCAGTATTTT. Translated: CASSGGSGQRTDTQYF.

The genes are TRBV28 and TRBJ2-3; 9 bases agree with TRBD1. Germline V gives CDR1 MDHEN, CDR2 SYDVKM. Unmatched junction bases numbered 11, after V lost 7 bases and J lost 3 bases. The CDR3 covers 16 residues. The DNA for the CDR3 is TGTGCCAGCAATTTTGGGGGACAGGGAGGGACAGATACGCAGTATTTT. Its translation is CASNFGGQGGTDTQYF.

This clone was seen just once. The V and J genes are TRBV9 and TRBJ2-1, with 7 bases aligning to TRBD2. The V gene end was trimmed by 0 bases and the J gene end by 6 bases; junction bases not matched to a gene: 9. Per germline, CDR1 SGDLS and CDR2 YYNGEE. CDR3 size: 16 residues. CDR3 nucleotide sequence: TGTGCCAGCAGCGTAGGGGGGGGAGAACCACCCAATGAGCAGTTCTTC. This encodes CASSVGGGEPPNEQFF.

This clone has just one count. V is TRBV21-1 and J is TRBJ2-1; the table gives TRBD2 as D, unverified against the DNA. TRBV21-1 is listed as a pseudogene. The CDR3 loop spans 14 amino acids. CDR3 sequence: CASSKPPASDEQFF. The CDR3 DNA reads TGTGCCAGCAGCAAACCCCCAGCGTCGGATGAGCAGTTCTTC.

The chain is built from TRBV28 and TRBJ2-5; the D gene is possibly TRBD1 (7 bases). The V end lost 4 bases, the J end lost 2 bases, and 17 bases lay between the germline ends. Germline lookup yields CDR1 MDHEN and CDR2 SYDVKM. The CDR3 length is 16 residues. The CDR3 here is CASSWLGRGVQETQYF. In DNA, the CDR3 is TGTGCCAGCAGTTGGTTGGGCAGGGGGGTTCAAGAGACCCAGTACTTC.